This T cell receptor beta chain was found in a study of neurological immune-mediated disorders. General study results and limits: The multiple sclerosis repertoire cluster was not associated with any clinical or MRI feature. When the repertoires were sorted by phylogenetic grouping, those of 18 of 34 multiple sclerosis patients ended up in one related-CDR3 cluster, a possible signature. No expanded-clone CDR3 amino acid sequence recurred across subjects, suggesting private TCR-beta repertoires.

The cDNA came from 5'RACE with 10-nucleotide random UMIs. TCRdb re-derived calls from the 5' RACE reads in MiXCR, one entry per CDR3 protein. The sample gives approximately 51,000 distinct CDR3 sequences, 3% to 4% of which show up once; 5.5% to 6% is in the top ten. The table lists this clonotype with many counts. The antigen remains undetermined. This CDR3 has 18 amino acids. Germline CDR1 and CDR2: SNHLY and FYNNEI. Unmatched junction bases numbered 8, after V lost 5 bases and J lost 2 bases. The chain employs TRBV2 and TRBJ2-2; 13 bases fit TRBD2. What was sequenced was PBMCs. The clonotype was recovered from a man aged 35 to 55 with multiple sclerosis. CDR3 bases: TGTGCCAGCAGTACCCCGACTAGCGGGGGGACTAACACCGGGGAGCTGTTTTTT. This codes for CASSTPTSGGTNTGELFF.